Following are 12 T cell receptor beta chains from one sample sequenced in a study of blood T cell repertoires in COVID-19. Sequenced by immunoSEQ multiplex PCR; TCRdb stores in-frame clones only, minus some. Altogether approximately 130,000 clones are present, 85% being singletons, with the ten largest covering under 4%. Input material: peripheral blood. These TCRs come from a man in his fifties or sixties with acute or convalescent COVID-19.

The V gene is TRBV19, the J gene TRBJ2-3; 11 positions agree with TRBD2. The CDR3 contains 17 residues. Germline V gene lookup returns CDR1 LNHDA and CDR2 SQIVND (reference sequence). V shed 5 bases and J 1 base; nucleotides not matched to a gene: 8. Here the CDR3 reads CASSPGTSGLGTDTQYF. The DNA for the CDR3 is TGTGCCAGTAGTCCTGGGACTAGCGGCTTAGGCACAGATACGCAGTATTTT.

The chain combines TRBV19 with TRBJ2-7, with D possibly being TRBD1 (6 bases). Trimming stripped 5 bases from V and 3 bases from J, with 11 bases between. This CDR3 has 13 amino acids. Germline V gene lookup returns CDR1 LNHDA and CDR2 SQIVND (reference sequence). The CDR3 DNA is TGTGCCAGTAGTGTCGGACAGATCTACGAGCAGTACTTC. As protein: CASSVGQIYEQYF.

The chain combines TRBV19 with TRBJ1-1, with D possibly TRBD1 on 5 matching bases. V was shortened by 5 bases and J by 3 bases, with 10 bases between the two germline ends. The CDR3 contains 13 residues. Per germline, CDR1 LNHDA and CDR2 SQIVND (reference sequence). CDR3 coding DNA: TGTGCCAGTAGTGCTACCAGGGACACTGAAGCTTTCTTT. It specifies CASSATRDTEAFF.

CDR3 sequence: CASSLLSNQPQHF. CDR3 sequence (DNA): TGTGCCAGCAGTTTACTTAGCAATCAGCCCCAGCATTTT. The chain has TRBV28 and TRBJ1-5; D unresolved. V lost 2 bases and J lost 0, with 2 bases in between. The CDR3 has 13 residues. Per the germline V gene, CDR1 is MDHEN and CDR2 is SYDVKM.

The rearrangement joins TRBV6-2 or TRBV6-3 to TRBJ1-4, with TRBD1 matching 7 bases. CDR3 length: 15 amino acids. V was pared by 4 bases and J by 6 bases, with 8 bases of the junction left unmatched. Per the germline V gene, CDR1 is MNHEY and CDR2 is SVGEGT. For the CDR3, the DNA is TGTGCCAGCAGTTCCCCAGACAGGGCGGATGAAAAACTGTTTTTT. Translation gives CASSSPDRADEKLFF.

The V gene is TRBV28, the J gene TRBJ1-5; D is perhaps TRBD1 (6 bases). CDR1 and CDR2 (germline): MDHEN, SYDVKM. The length of the CDR3 is 15 residues. The V end lost 5 bases, the J end lost 4 bases, and 15 bases lay between the germline ends. The CDR3 loop reads CASSLGGRLNQPQHF. The DNA for the CDR3 is TGTGCCAGCAGTCTTGGGGGCAGATTAAATCAGCCCCAGCATTTT.

The table lists this clone with a count of one. This chain links TRBV11-3 with TRBJ2-1, with D possibly TRBD1 on 6 matching bases. This CDR3 has 14 amino acids. From germline, CDR1 is SGHNT and CDR2 YENEEA. The germline V and J ends were trimmed by 1 base and 8 bases, with 12 bases remaining between them. The CDR3 DNA reads TGTGCCAGCAGCTTAGTGGGGGCCGGCGATGAGCAGTTCTTC. It codes for CASSLVGAGDEQFF.

This clone was detected only once. This sequence joins TRBV21-1 and TRBJ2-3; the D segment call TRBD1 is taken from the table without a DNA check. TRBV21-1 is an annotated pseudogene. The CDR3 contains 18 residues. CDR3 in amino acids: CASSRAPSVDSCTDTQYF. CDR3 nucleotide sequence: TGTGCCAGCAGCAGAGCGCCTTCCGTGGACAGTTGCACAGATACGCAGTATTTT.

This sequence joins TRBV10-3 and TRBJ1-5; 7 bases map to TRBD1. The CDR3 has 13 amino acids. J gave up 4 bases and V 11 bases, and 8 bases lay outside the gene matches. Germline values: CDR1 ENHRY, CDR2 SYGVKD. CDR3 sequence (DNA): TGTGCCCACCAGGGGGGACAAAATCAGCCCCAGCATTTT. This codes for CAHQGGQNQPQHF.

V usage is TRBV7-2 and J usage is TRBJ1-2; D is possibly TRBD1 (5 bases). This CDR3 contains 13 residues. Looked up from germline, CDR1 is SGHTA and CDR2 is FQGNSA. Trimming pared 8 bases from V and 4 bases from J, leaving 14 bases between. The CDR3 here is CASGAEALYGYTF. In DNA form, the CDR3 reads TGTGCCAGCGGGGCAGAGGCCCTCTATGGCTACACCTTC. Supplemented by reference TRBV7-2 and TRBJ1-2, the full variable domain reads GAGVSQSPSNKVTEKGKDVELRCDPISGHTALYWYRQSLGQGLEFLIYFQGNSAPDKSGLPSDRFSAERTGGSVSTLTIQRTQQEDSAVYLCASGAEALYGYTFGSGTRLTVV.

This chain connects TRBV11-2 to TRBJ2-7; tentatively, D is TRBD2 (5 bases). This CDR3 has 14 amino acids. Deletions cut 0 bases from V and 5 bases from J, with 11 bases between. Germline V gene data show CDR1 as SGHAT and CDR2 as FQNNGV. CDR3 amino acids: CASSLDRPEDEQYF. CDR3 DNA: TGTGCCAGCAGCTTAGATCGCCCGGAGGACGAGCAGTACTTC.

The chain combines TRBV19 with TRBJ2-2; tentatively, D is TRBD1 (6 bases). V was clipped by 10 bases and J by 2 bases, with 14 bases between them. The CDR3 consists of 14 residues. Germline CDR1 is LNHDA and CDR2 is SQIVND (reference sequence). As DNA, the CDR3 is TGTGCCACCCCACGGGACACCAACACCGGGGAGCTGTTTTTT. Translating it yields CATPRDTNTGELFF.